This T cell receptor (beta chain) derives from a study of response to subunit inactivated influenza vaccine. TCRdb re-derived calls from the RT-PCR reads in MiXCR, one entry per CDR3 protein. The repertoire holds approximately 700,000 distinct CDR3 sequences, with 15% to 18% as singletons. V lost 5 bases and J lost 10, with 18 bases in between. Germline values: CDR1 SGHTA, CDR2 FQGNSA. The CDR3 covers 15 residues. This chain links TRBV7-2 with TRBJ1-6; tentative D call: TRBD1 (6 bases). Sequences were derived from PBMCs from blood, sampled about 11 days after vaccination. This receptor was obtained from a man aged 50 to 59 who received an inactivated influenza vaccine. CDR3 coding DNA: TGTGCCAGCAGCCGAGACAGGACGGGTGGGTCACCCCTCCACTTT. Protein: CASSRDRTGGSPLHF.